One and the same sample provided the 25 T cell receptor beta chains below, sequenced in a study of blood T cell repertoires in COVID-19. The data were produced by immunoSEQ multiplex PCR, yet TCRdb's version contains in-frame clones alone and is incomplete. This table has a few hundred thousand clones, approximately 83% appearing once. The sample was peripheral blood. These receptors originate from a man aged 30 to 45 who had recovered from COVID-19.

V gene TRBV19 combines with J gene TRBJ1-2; D is ambiguous. The CDR3 loop spans 12 amino acids. V lost 3 bases to trimming and J lost 7 bases, with 9 bases between them. The V gene's germline CDR1 is LNHDA and CDR2 SQIVND (reference sequence). The CDR3 loop is CASSIAEGGYTF. In DNA form, the CDR3 reads TGTGCCAGTAGTATCGCCGAGGGTGGCTACACCTTC.

This clone has a handful of counts. The chain has TRBV12-3 or TRBV12-4 and TRBJ2-1; TRBD2 is a possible D gene (5 bases). The CDR3 runs 10 residues. V was shortened by 8 bases and J by 7 bases, with 6 bases between the two germline ends. Written as DNA, the CDR3 is TGTGCCAGCGGCGGGAATGAGCAGTTCTTC. It yields the protein CASGGNEQFF.

This clone was seen a single time. The rearrangement joins TRBV7-9 to TRBJ2-3, with TRBD2 matching 9 bases. Germline CDR1 SEHNR, CDR2 FQNEAQ (reference sequence). V was clipped by 3 bases and J by 0 bases; unmatched bases: 1. The CDR3 has 15 residues. The CDR3 nucleotides are TGTGCCAGCAGCTTTAGCGGGGGAAGCACAGATACGCAGTATTTT. Its translation: CASSFSGGSTDTQYF.

This clone was counted only a few times. V and J are TRBV7-9 and TRBJ1-1; D unresolved. The germline V and J ends were trimmed by 4 bases and 0 bases, with 12 bases remaining between them. CDR3 length: 15 amino acids. The germline V gene encodes CDR1 SEHNR and CDR2 FQNEAQ (reference sequence). The CDR3 nucleotides are TGTGCCAGCAGCTGGGGAGGAGAAATGAACACTGAAGCTTTCTTT. Encoded protein: CASSWGGEMNTEAFF.

The gene calls are TRBV11-2 and TRBJ2-7, with D tentatively TRBD1 (6 bases). Trimming took 0 bases from V and 2 from J, leaving 14 bases between them. The CDR3 sequence is 16 residues long. Germline lookup yields CDR1 SGHAT and CDR2 FQNNGV. CDR3 DNA: TGTGCCAGCAGCTTAGAATTGAGACAGGTGGCCTACGAGCAGTACTTC. Amino acids: CASSLELRQVAYEQYF.

The chain joins TRBV19 to TRBJ2-3; TRBD1 matches 9 bases. Trimming took 5 bases from V and 2 from J; bases not matched to a gene: 8. CDR3 size: 16 residues. Per germline, CDR1 LNHDA and CDR2 SQIVND (reference sequence). The CDR3 reads CASSDRGTGNTDTQYF. The CDR3 nucleotides read TGTGCCAGTAGTGACCGGGGGACAGGGAACACAGATACGCAGTATTTT.

The chain combines TRBV29-1 with TRBJ1-4; D is possibly TRBD1 (5 bases). Looked up from germline, CDR1 is SQVTM and CDR2 is ANQGSEA. The length of the CDR3 is 13 residues. V was pared by 2 bases and J by 8 bases, with 12 bases between. The CDR3 DNA is TGCAGCGTTGAACGCCAGGGTGGCGAAAAACTGTTTTTT. It codes for CSVERQGGEKLFF.

The gene calls are TRBV6-5 and TRBJ2-7, with 8 nucleotides matching TRBD1. Unmatched junction bases numbered 4, after V lost 6 bases and J lost 3 bases. Per the germline V gene, CDR1 is MNHEY and CDR2 is SVGAGI. This CDR3 spans 13 amino acids. CDR3: CASRGDRNYEQYF. The CDR3 nucleotides are TGTGCCAGCAGGGGGGACAGGAACTACGAGCAGTACTTC.

V usage is TRBV25-1 and J usage is TRBJ2-7, with 7 bases lining up with TRBD1. There are 13 residues in the CDR3. Per germline, CDR1 MGHDK and CDR2 SYGVNS. The J segment lost 3 bases and the V segment lost 5 bases, leaving 4 bases of the junction unmatched. The CDR3 bases are TGTGCCAGCAGTACAGGGGCTTACTACGAGCAGTACTTC. As protein: CASSTGAYYEQYF.

V usage is TRBV5-1 and J usage is TRBJ2-7; 8 nucleotides align to TRBD1. Unmatched junction bases numbered 9, after V lost 5 bases and J lost 2 bases. Germline loops: CDR1 SGHRS, CDR2 YFSETQ. This CDR3 comprises 15 residues. CDR3 nucleotides: TGCGCCAGCAGACTTGCAGGGGGCGCCGCCTACGAGCAGTACTTC. It translates to CASRLAGGAAYEQYF. The whole variable domain, filled in from reference TRBV5-1 and TRBJ2-7, reads KAGVTQTPRYLIKTRGQQVTLSCSPISGHRSVSWYQQTPGQGLQFLFEYFSETQRNKGNFPGRFSGRQFSNSRSEMNVSTLELGDSALYLCASRLAGGAAYEQYFGPGTRLTVT.

This chain uses TRBV9 with TRBJ2-5, with TRBD2 as a possible D gene (6 bases). V lost 1 base, J lost 2 bases, and 9 bases lay in between. The germline gives CDR1 SGDLS, CDR2 YYNGEE. The CDR3 runs 14 residues. CDR3 in DNA: TGTGCCAGCAGCGTATCGGGACTTCAAGAGACCCAGTACTTC. It encodes CASSVSGLQETQYF.

The rearrangement joins TRBV19 to TRBJ1-2; D remains ambiguous. CDR1 is LNHDA, CDR2 SQIVND, per germline (reference sequence). V gave up 4 bases and J gave up 7 bases, with 13 bases separating them. CDR3 size: 13 residues. CDR3 sequence: CASSKGGSGGYTF. CDR3 coding DNA: TGTGCCAGTAGTAAAGGAGGTAGCGGTGGCTACACCTTC. Variable domain in full (rest from reference TRBV19 and TRBJ1-2): DGGITQSPKYLFRKEGQNVTLSCEQNLNHDAMYWYRQDPGQGLRLIYYSQIVNDFQKGDIAEGYSVSREKKESFPLTVTSAQKNPTAFYLCASSKGGSGGYTFGSGTRLTVV.

The chain combines TRBV4-2 with TRBJ1-2; 9 nucleotides line up with TRBD1. With V trimmed by 0 bases and J by 9 bases, 11 bases remained unmatched. Germline CDR1 and CDR2: LGHNA and YNFKEQ. CDR3 length equals 16 residues. The CDR3 nucleotides read TGTGCCAGCAGCCAAGATGGCGGGACAGGGAGATTAAGCTACACCTTC. Its translation is CASSQDGGTGRLSYTF.

J is TRBJ1-5 and V is TRBV2; D uncertain. CDR1 and CDR2 from the germline V gene are SNHLY and FYNNEI. The CDR3 sequence is 14 residues long. The V and J ends lost 4 bases and 4 bases respectively, with 11 bases between them. Written as DNA, the CDR3 is TGTGCCAGCAGTGGACGGACTGGAAATCAGCCCCAGCATTTT. Translated, it gives CASSGRTGNQPQHF.

The genes are TRBV6-5 and TRBJ2-5, with D perhaps TRBD1 (6 bases). The V gene lost 7 bases and the J gene lost 3 bases, with 15 bases spanning the gap. This CDR3 has 14 amino acids. Germline loops: CDR1 MNHEY, CDR2 SVGAGI. The DNA for the CDR3 is TGTGCCAGCACCCCGGGTGGGGACAAAGAGACCCAGTACTTC. It translates to CASTPGGDKETQYF.

The chain combines TRBV9 with TRBJ1-3; a possible D gene is TRBD1 (5 bases). V shed 2 bases and J shed 0 bases, with 12 bases lying between them. The V gene's germline CDR1 is SGDLS and CDR2 YYNGEE. This CDR3 is 16 amino acids long. The CDR3 DNA is TGTGCCAGCAGCGTGACAGACCGCAGCTCTGGAAACACCATATATTTT. It codes for CASSVTDRSSGNTIYF.

The sample holds one count of this clone. J is TRBJ1-1 and V is TRBV15; possible D gene TRBD1, 6 bases. CDR1 and CDR2 (germline): LNHNV, YYDKDF (reference sequence). Trimming cost V 5 bases and J 3 bases, with 7 bases left between them. CDR3 size: 12 residues. The CDR3 sequence: CATSQGYTEAFF. In DNA form, the CDR3 reads TGTGCCACCAGCCAGGGGTACACTGAAGCTTTCTTT.

The V and J genes are TRBV11-2 and TRBJ2-2; no clear D. This CDR3 is built from 15 residues. The V gene lost 5 bases and the J gene lost 1 base, with 11 bases spanning the gap. In germline, CDR1 is SGHAT, CDR2 FQNNGV. CDR3 bases: TGTGCCAGCAGCCCAAATTTCGGGAACACCGGGGAGCTGTTTTTT. Translation: CASSPNFGNTGELFF. The whole variable domain, remainder taken from reference TRBV11-2 and TRBJ2-2, is EAGVAQSPRYKIIEKRQSVAFWCNPISGHATLYWYQQILGQGPKLLIQFQNNGVVDDSQLPKDRFSAERLKGVDSTLKIQPAKLEDSAVYLCASSPNFGNTGELFFGEGSRLTVL.

The table lists this clone with a count of one. The chain employs TRBV2 and TRBJ1-4; D gene ambiguous. V shed 3 bases and J shed 5 bases, with 10 bases lying between them. CDR1 and CDR2 from the germline V gene are SNHLY and FYNNEI. The CDR3 is made up of 14 amino acids. The CDR3 loop reads CASSDGRANEKLFF. The DNA for the CDR3 is TGTGCCAGCAGTGATGGGCGGGCGAATGAAAAACTGTTTTTT.

V gene TRBV19 combines with J gene TRBJ2-2; 8 bases fit TRBD2. The CDR3 extends over 16 amino acids. Germline lookup yields CDR1 LNHDA and CDR2 SQIVND (reference sequence). The J segment lost 4 bases and the V segment lost 2 bases, leaving 6 bases of the junction unmatched. The DNA of the CDR3 is TGTGCCAGTAGTATAATTGCGGGAGGCCCCACCGGGGAGCTGTTTTTT. The encoded protein is CASSIIAGGPTGELFF.

The J gene is TRBJ2-2, the V gene TRBV20-1, with unresolved D. The CDR3 consists of 15 residues. V lost 3 bases to trimming and J lost 1 base, with 12 bases between them. CDR1 DFQATT and CDR2 SNEGSKA come from the germline V gene (reference sequence). DNA of the CDR3: TGCAGTGCTAGTCGAGGAGCGCAGAACACCGGGGAGCTGTTTTTT. It encodes CSASRGAQNTGELFF.

V is TRBV7-2 and J is TRBJ1-6, with D possibly matching TRBD1 (6 bases). The V gene lost 2 bases and the J gene lost 7 bases, with 15 bases spanning the gap. Looked up from germline, CDR1 is SGHTA and CDR2 is FQGNSA. The CDR3 extends over 16 amino acids. CDR3 loop: CASSLWAGGTNSPLHF. DNA for the CDR3: TGTGCCAGCAGCTTATGGGCGGGGGGGACAAATTCACCCCTCCACTTT.

The chain couples TRBV18 to TRBJ1-2; 7 bases are a match to TRBD1. The V and J ends lost 3 bases and 4 bases, in that order; junction bases with no gene match: 5. The CDR3 runs to 14 residues. From germline, CDR1 is KGHSH and CDR2 LQKENI. Written as DNA, the CDR3 is TGTGCCAGCTCACCTTCGACAGGGTCCTATGGCTACACCTTC. Its protein product is CASSPSTGSYGYTF.

The chain joins TRBV19 to TRBJ2-6, with D perhaps TRBD2 (7 bases). This CDR3 has 16 residues. Trimming removed 5 bases from V and 4 bases from J, with 15 bases in between. The germline V gene has CDR1 LNHDA and CDR2 SQIVND (reference sequence). The CDR3 nucleotides are TGTGCCAGTAGTGTTAACGGGGGGCAAGGGGCCAACGTCCTGACTTTC. Translated, it gives CASSVNGGQGANVLTF.

As DNA, the CDR3 is TGTGCCAGCAGCTTAGCGTGGGGGCCGGAATACGAGCAGTACGTC. Translated, it gives CASSLAWGPEYEQYV. The V call is TRBV7-2, the J call TRBJ2-7; TRBD1 might be the D (6 bases). Germline CDR1 is SGHTA and CDR2 is FQGNSA. The ends were cut back, 0 bases at V and 4 bases at J, with 13 bases in the middle. The CDR3 contains 15 residues.